This T cell receptor (beta chain) was obtained from a study of blood T cell repertoires in COVID-19. Across the whole study: COVID-19 samples collected from the United States, Italy and Spain covered acute and convalescent phases.

The protocol was immunoSEQ multiplex PCR, while the TCRdb copy is restricted to in-frame clones and leaves out a portion. The sample comprises around 330,000 clones, around nine tenths of which are singletons, and 2% to 3% rests with the top ten. Recovered Cohort 3 donors showed two negative PCRs, clearance, or symptom resolution. Germline trimming cut 1 base from V and 5 bases from J; bases unmatched to any gene: 3. Germline V gene lookup returns CDR1 KGHSH and CDR2 LQKENI. This CDR3 is built from 16 residues. J is TRBJ2-1 and V is TRBV18; TRBD2 matches at 12 bases. Source material: PBMCs or T cells enriched from blood (not recorded which). This TCR came from a man aged 55-75 years who had recovered from COVID-19. The DNA for the CDR3 is TGTGCCAGCTCACCACGAACTAGCGGGGGGAACAATGAGCAGTTCTTC. It specifies CASSPRTSGGNNEQFF.